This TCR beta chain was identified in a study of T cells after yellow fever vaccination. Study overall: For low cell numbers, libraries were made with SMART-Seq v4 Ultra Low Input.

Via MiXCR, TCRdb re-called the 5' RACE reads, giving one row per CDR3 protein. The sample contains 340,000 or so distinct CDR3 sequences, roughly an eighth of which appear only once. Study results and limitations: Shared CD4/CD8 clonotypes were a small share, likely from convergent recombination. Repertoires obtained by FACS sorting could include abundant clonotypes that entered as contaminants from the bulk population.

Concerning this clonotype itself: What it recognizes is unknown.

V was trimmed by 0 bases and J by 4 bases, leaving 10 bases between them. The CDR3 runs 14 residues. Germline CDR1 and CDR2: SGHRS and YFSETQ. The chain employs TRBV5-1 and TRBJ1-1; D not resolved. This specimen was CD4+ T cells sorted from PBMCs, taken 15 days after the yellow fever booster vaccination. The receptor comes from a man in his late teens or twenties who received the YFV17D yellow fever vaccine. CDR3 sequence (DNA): TGCGCCAGCAGCTTGGATGGGTCGCGCACTGAAGCTTTCTTT. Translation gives CASSLDGSRTEAFF.